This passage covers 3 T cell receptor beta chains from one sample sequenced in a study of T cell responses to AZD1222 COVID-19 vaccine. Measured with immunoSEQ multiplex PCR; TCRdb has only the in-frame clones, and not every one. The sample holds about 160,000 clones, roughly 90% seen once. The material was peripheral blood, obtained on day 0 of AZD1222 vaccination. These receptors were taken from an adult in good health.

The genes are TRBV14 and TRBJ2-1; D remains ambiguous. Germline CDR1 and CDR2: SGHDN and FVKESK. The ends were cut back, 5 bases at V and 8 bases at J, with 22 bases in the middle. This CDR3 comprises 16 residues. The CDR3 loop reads CASSDMPGLPGHEQFF. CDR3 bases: TGTGCCAGCAGCGACATGCCGGGCCTCCCCGGGCATGAGCAGTTCTTC.

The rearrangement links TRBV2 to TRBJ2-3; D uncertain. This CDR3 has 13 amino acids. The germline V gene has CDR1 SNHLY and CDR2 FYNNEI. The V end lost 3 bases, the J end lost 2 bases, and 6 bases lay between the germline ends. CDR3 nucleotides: TGTGCCAGCAGTGAGTTGTACACAGATACGCAGTATTTT. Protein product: CASSELYTDTQYF.

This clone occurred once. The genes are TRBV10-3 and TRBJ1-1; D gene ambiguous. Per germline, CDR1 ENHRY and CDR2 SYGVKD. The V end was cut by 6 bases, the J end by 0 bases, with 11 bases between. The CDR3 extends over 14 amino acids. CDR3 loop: CAISFDNLNTEAFF. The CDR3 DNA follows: TGTGCCATCAGCTTCGACAACCTGAACACTGAAGCTTTCTTT.